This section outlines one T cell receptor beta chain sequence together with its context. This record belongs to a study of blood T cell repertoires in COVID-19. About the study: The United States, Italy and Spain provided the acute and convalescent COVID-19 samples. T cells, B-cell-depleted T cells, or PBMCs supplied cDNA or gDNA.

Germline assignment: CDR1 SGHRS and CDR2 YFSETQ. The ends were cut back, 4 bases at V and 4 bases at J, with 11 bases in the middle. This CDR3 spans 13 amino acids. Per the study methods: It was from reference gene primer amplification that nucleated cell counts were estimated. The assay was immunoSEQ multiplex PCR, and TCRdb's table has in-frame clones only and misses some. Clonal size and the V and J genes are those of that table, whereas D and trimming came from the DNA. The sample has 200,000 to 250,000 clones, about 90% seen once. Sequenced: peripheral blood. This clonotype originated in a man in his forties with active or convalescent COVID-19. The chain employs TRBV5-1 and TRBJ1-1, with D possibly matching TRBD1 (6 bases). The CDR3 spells CASSVTGVTEAFF. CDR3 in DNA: TGCGCCAGCAGCGTGACAGGAGTCACTGAAGCTTTCTTT.